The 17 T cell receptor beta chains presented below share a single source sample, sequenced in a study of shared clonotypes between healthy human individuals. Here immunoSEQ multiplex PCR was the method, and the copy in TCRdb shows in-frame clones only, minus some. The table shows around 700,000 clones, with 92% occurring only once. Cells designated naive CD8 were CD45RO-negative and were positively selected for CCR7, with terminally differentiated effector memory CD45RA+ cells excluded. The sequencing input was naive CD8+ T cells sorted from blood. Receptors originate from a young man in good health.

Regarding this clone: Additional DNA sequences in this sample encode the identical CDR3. The CDR3 sequence is CASSSRDSYEQYF. Here the CDR3 DNA reads TGTGCCAGCAGCTCCCGGGACAGTTACGAGCAGTACTTC. V gene TRBV7-9 combines with J gene TRBJ2-7, with 7 bases identical to TRBD1. The trim removed 4 bases at V and 4 bases at J, leaving 4 bases unmatched. CDR1 and CDR2 from the germline V gene are SEHNR and FQNEAQ (reference sequence). The CDR3 spans 13 residues. The full variable domain, its missing parts supplied by reference TRBV7-9 and TRBJ2-7, is DTGVSQNPRHKITKRGQNVTFRCDPISEHNRLYWYRQTLGQGPEFLTYFQNEAQLEKSRLLSDRFSAERPKGSFSTLEIQRTEQGDSAMYLCASSSRDSYEQYFGPGTRLTVT.

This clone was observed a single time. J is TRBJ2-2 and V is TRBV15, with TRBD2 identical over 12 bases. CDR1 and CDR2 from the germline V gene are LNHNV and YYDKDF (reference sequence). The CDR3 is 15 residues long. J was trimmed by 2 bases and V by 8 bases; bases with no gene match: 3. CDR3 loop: CATGLAGINTGELFF. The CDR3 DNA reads TGTGCCACCGGACTAGCGGGGATAAACACCGGGGAGCTGTTTTTT. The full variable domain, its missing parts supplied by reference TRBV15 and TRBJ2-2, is DAMVIQNPRYQVTQFGKPVTLSCSQTLNHNVMYWYQQKSSQAPKLLFHYYDKDFNNEADTPDNFQSRRPNTSFCFLDIRSPGLGDTAMYLCATGLAGINTGELFFGEGSRLTVL.

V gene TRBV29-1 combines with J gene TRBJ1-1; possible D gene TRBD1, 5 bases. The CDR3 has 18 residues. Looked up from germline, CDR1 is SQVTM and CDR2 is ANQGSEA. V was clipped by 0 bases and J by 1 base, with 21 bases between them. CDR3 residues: CSVEDRSRAEVKNTEAFF. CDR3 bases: TGCAGCGTTGAAGATCGAAGCAGGGCGGAGGTAAAGAACACTGAAGCTTTCTTT.

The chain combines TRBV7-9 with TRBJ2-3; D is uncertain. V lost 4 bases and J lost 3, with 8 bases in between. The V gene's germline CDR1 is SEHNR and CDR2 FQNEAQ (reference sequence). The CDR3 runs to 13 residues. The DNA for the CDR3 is TGTGCCAGCAGCTCCCCTGGGACAGATACGCAGTATTTT. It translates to CASSSPGTDTQYF.

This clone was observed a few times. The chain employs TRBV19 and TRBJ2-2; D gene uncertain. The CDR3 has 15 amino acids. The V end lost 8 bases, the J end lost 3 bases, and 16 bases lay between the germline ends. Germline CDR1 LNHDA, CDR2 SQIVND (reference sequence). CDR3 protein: CASSSTRMDTGELFF. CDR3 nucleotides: TGTGCCAGTTCTTCCACACGCATGGACACCGGGGAGCTGTTTTTT.

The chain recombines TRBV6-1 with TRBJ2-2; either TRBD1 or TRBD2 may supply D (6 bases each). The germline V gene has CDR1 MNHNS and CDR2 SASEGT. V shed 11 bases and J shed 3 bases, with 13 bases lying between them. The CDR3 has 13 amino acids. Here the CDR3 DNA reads TGTGCCTCCGGACGGGGGCACACCGGGGAGCTGTTTTTT. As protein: CASGRGHTGELFF.

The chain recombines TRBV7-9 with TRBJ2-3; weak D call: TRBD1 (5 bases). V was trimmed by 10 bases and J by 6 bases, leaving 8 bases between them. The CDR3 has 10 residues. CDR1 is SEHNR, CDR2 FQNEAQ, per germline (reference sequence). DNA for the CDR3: TGTGCCAATGGGGCTGATACGCAGTATTTT. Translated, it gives CANGADTQYF.

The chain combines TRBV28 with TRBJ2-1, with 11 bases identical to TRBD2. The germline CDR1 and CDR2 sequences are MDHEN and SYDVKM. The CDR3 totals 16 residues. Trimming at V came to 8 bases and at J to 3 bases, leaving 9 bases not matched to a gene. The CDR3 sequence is CASVESTSGIYNEQFF. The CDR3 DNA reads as TGTGCCAGCGTCGAGTCGACTAGCGGGATCTACAATGAGCAGTTCTTC.

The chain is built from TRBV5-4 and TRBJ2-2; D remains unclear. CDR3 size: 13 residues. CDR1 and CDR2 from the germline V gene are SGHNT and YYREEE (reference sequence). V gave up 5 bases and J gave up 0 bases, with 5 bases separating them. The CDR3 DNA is TGTGCCAGCAGAGACACGAACACCGGGGAGCTGTTTTTT. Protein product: CASRDTNTGELFF.

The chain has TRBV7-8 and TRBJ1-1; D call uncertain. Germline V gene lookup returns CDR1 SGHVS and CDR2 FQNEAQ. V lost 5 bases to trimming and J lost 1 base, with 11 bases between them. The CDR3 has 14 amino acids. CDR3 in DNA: TGTGCCAGCAGCCTTGGACCTAGGAACACTGAAGCTTTCTTT. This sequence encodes CASSLGPRNTEAFF.

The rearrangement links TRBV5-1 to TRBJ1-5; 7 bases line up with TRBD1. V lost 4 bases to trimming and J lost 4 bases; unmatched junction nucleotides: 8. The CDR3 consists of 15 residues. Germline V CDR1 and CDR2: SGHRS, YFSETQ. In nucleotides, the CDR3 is TGCGCCAGCAGCGACGGGACAGAAGCTAATCAGCCCCAGCATTTT. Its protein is CASSDGTEANQPQHF.

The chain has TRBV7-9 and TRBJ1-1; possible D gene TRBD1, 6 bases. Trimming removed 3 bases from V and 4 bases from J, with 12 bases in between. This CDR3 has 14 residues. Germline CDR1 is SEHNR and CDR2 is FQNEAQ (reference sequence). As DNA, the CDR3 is TGTGCCAGCAGCTTCGGGGGCATGACCACTGAAGCTTTCTTT. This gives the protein CASSFGGMTTEAFF.

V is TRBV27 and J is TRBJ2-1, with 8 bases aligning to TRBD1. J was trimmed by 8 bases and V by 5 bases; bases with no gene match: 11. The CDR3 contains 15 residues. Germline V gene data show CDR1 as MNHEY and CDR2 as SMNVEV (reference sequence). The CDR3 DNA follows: TGTGCCAGCAGTCCAGGGACAGGTCTGGGGTATGAGCAGTTCTTC. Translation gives CASSPGTGLGYEQFF.

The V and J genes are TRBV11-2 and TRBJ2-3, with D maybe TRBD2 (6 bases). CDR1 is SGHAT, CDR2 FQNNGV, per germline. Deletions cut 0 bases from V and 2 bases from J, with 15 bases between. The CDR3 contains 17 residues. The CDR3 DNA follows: TGTGCCAGCAGCTTAGATCGGACGGGGGACCCCACAGATACGCAGTATTTT. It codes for CASSLDRTGDPTDTQYF. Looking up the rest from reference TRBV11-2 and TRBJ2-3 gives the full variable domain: EAGVAQSPRYKIIEKRQSVAFWCNPISGHATLYWYQQILGQGPKLLIQFQNNGVVDDSQLPKDRFSAERLKGVDSTLKIQPAKLEDSAVYLCASSLDRTGDPTDTQYFGPGTRLTVL.

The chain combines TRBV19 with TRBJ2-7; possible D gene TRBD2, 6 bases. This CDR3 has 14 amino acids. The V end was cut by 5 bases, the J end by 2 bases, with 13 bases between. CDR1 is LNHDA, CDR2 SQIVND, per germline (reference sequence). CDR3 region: CASSEGLQTYEQYF. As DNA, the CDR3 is TGTGCCAGTAGTGAGGGACTTCAAACCTACGAGCAGTACTTC.

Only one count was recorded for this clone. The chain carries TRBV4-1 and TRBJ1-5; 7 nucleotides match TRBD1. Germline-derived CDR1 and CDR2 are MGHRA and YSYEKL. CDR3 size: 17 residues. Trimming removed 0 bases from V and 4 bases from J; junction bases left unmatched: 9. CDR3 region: CASSQESTGALNQPQHF. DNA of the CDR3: TGCGCCAGCAGCCAAGAATCCACAGGGGCCCTAAATCAGCCCCAGCATTTT.

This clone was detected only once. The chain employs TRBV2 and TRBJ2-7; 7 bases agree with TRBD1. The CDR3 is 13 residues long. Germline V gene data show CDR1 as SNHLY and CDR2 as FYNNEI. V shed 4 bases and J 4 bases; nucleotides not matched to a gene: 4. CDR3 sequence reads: CASSVPGQYEQYF. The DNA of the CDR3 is TGTGCCAGCAGTGTCCCGGGACAGTACGAGCAGTACTTC.